This TCR beta chain was captured by sequencing in a study of patients with pleural tuberculosis. In germline, CDR1 is MNHEY, CDR2 SMNVEV (reference sequence). J gave up 1 base and V 0 bases, and 1 base lay outside the gene matches. The CDR3 runs to 15 residues. Many counts were recorded for this clonotype. One entry per CDR3 protein, called by TCRdb with MiXCR from the reads. The sample holds around 49,000 distinct CDR3 sequences, 6% to 8% seen once. This receptor was identified in a human donor with pleural tuberculosis. This chain joins TRBV27 and TRBJ2-7; TRBD2 matches at 9 bases. The CDR3: CASSLSTSGSYEQYF. CDR3 nucleotides: TGTGCCAGCAGTTTATCGACTAGCGGTTCCTACGAGCAGTACTTC.